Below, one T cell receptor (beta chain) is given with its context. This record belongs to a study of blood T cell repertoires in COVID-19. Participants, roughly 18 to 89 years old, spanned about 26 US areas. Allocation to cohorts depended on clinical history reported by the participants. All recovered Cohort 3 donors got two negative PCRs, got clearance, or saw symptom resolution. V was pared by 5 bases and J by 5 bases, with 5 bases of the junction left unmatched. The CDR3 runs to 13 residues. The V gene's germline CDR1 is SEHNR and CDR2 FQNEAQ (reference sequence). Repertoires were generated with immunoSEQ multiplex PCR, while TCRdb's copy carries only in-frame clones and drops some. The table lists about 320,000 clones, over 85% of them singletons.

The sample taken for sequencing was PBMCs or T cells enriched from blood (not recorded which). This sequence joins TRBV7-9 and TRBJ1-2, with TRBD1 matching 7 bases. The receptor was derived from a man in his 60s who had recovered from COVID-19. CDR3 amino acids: CASSPKTGYGYTF. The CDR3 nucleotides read TGTGCCAGCAGCCCGAAGACAGGGTATGGCTACACCTTC.